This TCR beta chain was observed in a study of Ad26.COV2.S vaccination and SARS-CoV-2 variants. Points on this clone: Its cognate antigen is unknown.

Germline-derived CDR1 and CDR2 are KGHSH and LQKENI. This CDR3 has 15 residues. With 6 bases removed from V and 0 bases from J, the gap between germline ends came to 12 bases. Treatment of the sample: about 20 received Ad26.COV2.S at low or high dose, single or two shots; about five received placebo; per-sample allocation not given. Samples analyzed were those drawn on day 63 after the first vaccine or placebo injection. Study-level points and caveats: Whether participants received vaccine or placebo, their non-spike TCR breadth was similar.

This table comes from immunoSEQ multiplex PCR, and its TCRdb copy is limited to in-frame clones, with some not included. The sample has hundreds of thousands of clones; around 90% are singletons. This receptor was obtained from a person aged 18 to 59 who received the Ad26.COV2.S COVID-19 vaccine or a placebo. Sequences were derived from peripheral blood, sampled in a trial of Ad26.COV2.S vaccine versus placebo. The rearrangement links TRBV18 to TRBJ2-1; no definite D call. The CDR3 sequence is CASSLLVVSYNEQFF. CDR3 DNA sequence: TGTGCCAGCTCCCTTCTAGTGGTCTCCTACAATGAGCAGTTCTTC.